This passage covers 25 T cell receptor beta chains from one sample sequenced in a study of blood T cell repertoires in COVID-19. Sequencing was performed with immunoSEQ multiplex PCR; in TCRdb, only in-frame clones are kept and a portion is missing. Here the sample spans under 450,000 clones, about 87% being singletons. Sequencing was performed on PBMCs or T cells enriched from blood (not recorded which). Receptors were obtained from a man in his thirties or forties who had recovered from COVID-19.

J is TRBJ1-1 and V is TRBV12-3 or TRBV12-4; the D is unclear. The CDR3 is 11 amino acids. The V and J ends lost 7 bases and 8 bases respectively, with 11 bases between them. CDR3 bases: TGTGCCAGCATTCTGGGCCTAGAAGCTTTCTTT. Translating gives CASILGLEAFF.

The gene calls are TRBV12-3 or TRBV12-4 and TRBJ1-2; 10 bases are shared with TRBD1. The CDR3 covers 13 residues. V lost 7 bases to trimming and J lost 8 bases; unmatched junction nucleotides: 7. The CDR3 loop reads CASTKDRGFGYTF. The CDR3 region has the DNA TGTGCCAGCACCAAGGACAGGGGGTTCGGCTACACCTTC.

J is TRBJ1-6 and V is TRBV19; D perhaps matches TRBD1 (6 bases). Trimming took 10 bases from V and 0 from J, leaving 13 bases between them. The CDR3 loop spans 15 amino acids. Germline V lookup: CDR1 LNHDA, CDR2 SQIVND (reference sequence). The CDR3 region is CATRDTPSYNSPLHF. The DNA for the CDR3 is TGTGCCACCCGGGACACCCCCTCCTATAATTCACCCCTCCACTTT.

The genes are TRBV5-6 and TRBJ2-7, with 9 positions matching TRBD1. CDR3 length equals 15 residues. CDR1 is SGHDT and CDR2 is YYEEEE in the germline V gene. V was clipped by 4 bases and J by 3 bases; unmatched bases: 8. CDR3 region: CASSGGTGPYYEQYF. Written as DNA, the CDR3 is TGTGCCAGCAGCGGGGGGACAGGGCCCTACTACGAGCAGTACTTC. Full variable domain (remainder filled in from reference TRBV5-6 and TRBJ2-7): DAGVTQSPTHLIKTRGQQVTLRCSPKSGHDTVSWYQQALGQGPQFIFQYYEEEERQRGNFPDRFSGHQFPNYSSELNVNALLLGDSALYLCASSGGTGPYYEQYFGPGTRLTVT.

The chain combines TRBV6-2 or TRBV6-3 with TRBJ2-5; weak D call: TRBD2 (6 bases). Germline values: CDR1 MNHEY, CDR2 SVGEGT. Trimming removed 0 bases at V and 5 bases at J, with 13 bases between. The CDR3 has 15 amino acids. CDR3 DNA sequence: TGTGCCAGCAGTTACTCGATAGCCGGGGGTGAGACCCAGTACTTC. Amino acids: CASSYSIAGGETQYF.

CDR3 amino acids: CASSQDMRGQGYTF. In DNA form, the CDR3 reads TGCGCCAGCAGCCAAGATATGCGGGGGCAGGGCTACACCTTC. This chain links TRBV4-1 with TRBJ1-2, with D maybe TRBD1 (6 bases). The ends were cut back, 0 bases at V and 8 bases at J, with 13 bases in the middle. Germline assignment: CDR1 MGHRA and CDR2 YSYEKL. The CDR3 is made up of 14 amino acids.

The genes are TRBV30 and TRBJ1-6; D uncertain. Trimming stripped 7 bases from V and 0 bases from J, with 22 bases between. The CDR3 covers 18 residues. CDR1 is GTSNPN, CDR2 SVGIG, per germline (reference sequence). The CDR3 region is CASEPEEVASSYNSPLHF. The CDR3 DNA follows: TGTGCCTCGGAGCCGGAAGAAGTGGCGAGCTCCTATAATTCACCCCTCCACTTT.

This clone has only one observation. The V gene is TRBV27, the J gene TRBJ2-5; 7 bases align to TRBD2. V shed 4 bases, J shed 1 base, and the junction held 9 bases outside the gene matches. Per the germline V gene, CDR1 is MNHEY and CDR2 is SMNVEV (reference sequence). The CDR3 is 16 residues long. This CDR3 is CASSSASGQFQETQYF. The CDR3 DNA reads TGTGCCAGCAGTTCAGCTAGCGGACAATTCCAAGAGACCCAGTACTTC.

This clone appeared a single time. The rearrangement uses TRBV29-1 and TRBJ1-4; 7 nucleotides match TRBD1. This CDR3 is 15 amino acids long. Germline CDR1 reads SQVTM; CDR2 reads ANQGSEA. V was clipped by 4 bases and J by 5 bases; unmatched bases: 10. The DNA for the CDR3 is TGCAGCGTTGGGGAAGGGGGCAGTCGAAATGAAAAACTGTTTTTT. Its translation is CSVGEGGSRNEKLFF.

CDR3 DNA: TGTGCCAGTCGCGGGAGTGGGGGGGCGAACGAAGCAAATGGCTACACCTTC. It yields the protein CASRGSGGANEANGYTF. V gene TRBV28 combines with J gene TRBJ1-2, with D possibly TRBD1 on 6 matching bases. Per germline, CDR1 MDHEN and CDR2 SYDVKM. This CDR3 region has 17 residues. V lost 9 bases, J lost 6 bases, and 29 bases lay in between.

The chain employs TRBV11-2 and TRBJ2-7; TRBD2 agrees at 9 bases. Germline V CDR1 and CDR2: SGHAT, FQNNGV. The CDR3 totals 15 residues. V shed 1 base and J 4 bases; nucleotides not matched to a gene: 5. The CDR3 DNA is TGTGCCAGCAGCTTAGGGGCTAGCGGGGATTACGAGCAGTACTTC. It specifies CASSLGASGDYEQYF.

V is TRBV6-5 and J is TRBJ2-7; TRBD1 aligns across 9 bases. The CDR3 totals 15 residues. Germline CDR1 and CDR2: MNHEY and SVGAGI. The trim removed 6 bases at V and 6 bases at J, leaving 12 bases unmatched. The CDR3 DNA sequence: TGTGCCAGCAGCATGACAGGGGGGGGTCAAGGCGAGCAGTACTTC. Translated: CASSMTGGGQGEQYF.

This clone was picked up one time. V is TRBV29-1 and J is TRBJ2-1; 10 positions agree with TRBD1. V trimming: 3 bases; J trimming: 8 bases; junction bases outside the gene matches: 4. This CDR3 comprises 13 residues. Germline lookup yields CDR1 SQVTM and CDR2 ANQGSEA. Here the CDR3 reads CSVDGTGVDEQFF. The CDR3 nucleotides are TGCAGCGTTGATGGGACAGGGGTCGATGAGCAGTTCTTC.

This clone was seen once. The chain carries TRBV12-3 or TRBV12-4 and TRBJ2-2, with D unresolved. The CDR3 has 12 amino acids. Between the trimmed V and J ends, which lost 6 bases and 6 bases, there was a span of 8 bases. CDR3 nucleotide sequence: TGTGCCAGCAGATTATCAGCCGGGGAGCTGTTTTTT. Its translation is CASRLSAGELFF.

CDR3 sequence (DNA): TGTGCCAGCAGCTCCCGGCGGGACTCGTACACCTTC. Translating it yields CASSSRRDSYTF. V usage is TRBV7-3 and J usage is TRBJ1-2, with D tentatively TRBD1 (5 bases). The V gene lost 4 bases and the J gene lost 11 bases, with 14 bases spanning the gap. Germline V gene data show CDR1 as SGHTA and CDR2 as FQGTGA. This CDR3 has 12 residues.

V usage is TRBV9 and J usage is TRBJ1-5, with D unresolved. With 4 bases removed from V and 7 bases from J, the gap between germline ends came to 18 bases. The CDR3 covers 15 residues. The germline V gene has CDR1 SGDLS and CDR2 YYNGEE. CDR3 protein: CASSPSWSHAQPQHF. DNA for the CDR3: TGTGCCAGCAGCCCGTCCTGGAGCCATGCCCAGCCCCAGCATTTT.

This rearrangement joins TRBV21-1 to TRBJ1-2; TRBD1 is taken as the D call from the table, unchecked against the DNA. TRBV21-1 is an annotated pseudogene. The CDR3 spans 13 residues. DNA for the CDR3: TGTGCCAGCTGTGGGGACAGGGACTATGGCTACACCTTC. It specifies CASCGDRDYGYTF.

The chain employs TRBV6-5 and TRBJ1-5; maybe TRBD1 (5 bases). Trimming pared 5 bases from V and 11 bases from J, leaving 19 bases between. The germline gives CDR1 MNHEY, CDR2 SVGAGI. This CDR3 contains 14 residues. CDR3 sequence (DNA): TGTGCCAGCAGTACTGACAGTGCCCCTTGGTCCCAGCATTTT. It yields the protein CASSTDSAPWSQHF.

V gene TRBV9 combines with J gene TRBJ2-3, with 9 bases lining up with TRBD2. V dropped 0 bases and J dropped 9; count of bases not matched to a gene: 11. Germline V lookup: CDR1 SGDLS, CDR2 YYNGEE. This CDR3 comprises 16 residues. CDR3: CASSVGKAGGTWTQYF. DNA of the CDR3: TGTGCCAGCAGCGTAGGAAAAGCGGGGGGCACATGGACGCAGTATTTT. The variable domain in full, with the rest retrieved from reference TRBV9 and TRBJ2-3, is DSGVTQTPKHLITATGQRVTLRCSPRSGDLSVYWYQQSLDQGLQFLIQYYNGEERAKGNILERFSAQQFPDLHSELNLSSLELGDSALYFCASSVGKAGGTWTQYFGPGTRLTVL.

V is TRBV19 and J is TRBJ2-2, with TRBD2 matching 16 bases. The CDR3 has 19 amino acids. CDR1 is LNHDA, CDR2 SQIVND, per germline (reference sequence). The trim removed 5 bases at V and 4 bases at J, leaving 10 bases unmatched. The CDR3 DNA follows: TGTGCCAGTAGTCCCAGGTTGGGACTAGCGGGGGGGTTCACCGGGGAGCTGTTTTTT. Protein product: CASSPRLGLAGGFTGELFF.

This chain uses TRBV5-4 with TRBJ1-2, with 10 bases that match TRBD1. Trimming took 4 bases from V and 2 from J; bases not matched to a gene: 2. This CDR3 contains 14 residues. In germline, CDR1 is SGHNT, CDR2 YYREEE (reference sequence). The CDR3 bases are TGTGCCAGCAGCCCGGACAGGGGGAACTATGGCTACACCTTC. Protein sequence: CASSPDRGNYGYTF.

The CDR3 spells CASSLSSQGASPLHF. The CDR3 coding sequence is TGTGCCAGCAGCTTATCGTCACAGGGGGCTTCACCCCTCCACTTT. The chain uses TRBV7-9 and TRBJ1-6, with TRBD1 matching over 9 bases. The CDR3 loop spans 15 amino acids. Trimming cost V 2 bases and J 9 bases; bases outside gene matches: 5. The germline CDR1 and CDR2 sequences are SEHNR and FQNEAQ (reference sequence).

V and J are TRBV4-1 and TRBJ1-4; 7 nucleotides agree with TRBD1. The V segment lost 3 bases and the J segment 8 bases; nucleotides outside the gene matches: 9. Germline CDR1 reads MGHRA; CDR2 reads YSYEKL. The CDR3 has 15 amino acids. CDR3 nucleotide sequence: TGCGCCAGCAGCCAGGATACAGGGGTGGGGGAAAAACTGTTTTTT. This sequence encodes CASSQDTGVGEKLFF.

The rearrangement uses TRBV9 and TRBJ2-3; 7 bases map to TRBD2. The CDR3 loop spans 15 amino acids. V dropped 4 bases and J dropped 1; count of bases not matched to a gene: 6. The V gene's germline CDR1 is SGDLS and CDR2 YYNGEE. This chain's CDR3 is CASSPYLAGTDTQYF. The CDR3 region has the DNA TGTGCCAGCAGCCCCTACCTAGCGGGCACAGATACGCAGTATTTT.

The rearrangement uses TRBV6-2 or TRBV6-3 and TRBJ2-7; TRBD1 matches at 10 bases. The V gene's germline CDR1 is MNHEY and CDR2 SVGEGT. V was clipped by 2 bases and J by 5 bases; unmatched bases: 6. The CDR3 has 15 residues. The CDR3 bases are TGTGCCAGCAGTTACCCTGGGACAGGGGTAGACGAGCAGTACTTC. Translated, it gives CASSYPGTGVDEQYF.